This entry concerns a single TCR beta chain. This sample was taken from a study of T cell changes during pregnancy in multiple sclerosis. The assay was immunoSEQ multiplex PCR, and TCRdb's table has in-frame clones only and misses some. The sample yields some 100,000 clones, around 93% seen once. This CDR3 is built from 16 residues. CDR1 and CDR2 from the germline V gene are SGHNT and YYREEE (reference sequence). V lost 4 bases to trimming and J lost 6 bases; unmatched junction nucleotides: 10. The chain uses TRBV5-4 and TRBJ2-1, with 10 bases that match TRBD2. The material sequenced was peripheral blood, taken before pregnancy. This TCR was recovered from a female donor with multiple sclerosis, enrolled in a pregnancy study. The CDR3 reads CASSPQLAGYTNEQFF. DNA of the CDR3: TGTGCCAGCAGCCCTCAACTAGCGGGATACACCAATGAGCAGTTCTTC.